This TCR beta chain emerged from a study of cytomegalovirus exposure and HLA in healthy donors. The V gene's germline CDR1 is SGHTA and CDR2 FQGNSA. The V segment lost 7 bases and the J segment 2 bases; nucleotides outside the gene matches: 8. The CDR3 has 15 amino acids. Primers: 60 Vbeta forward and 13 Jbeta reverse. Method: immunoSEQ multiplex PCR; TCRdb's copy keeps in-frame clones and lacks some. The repertoire holds roughly 35,000 clones, with approximately 55% as singletons. This chain links TRBV7-2 with TRBJ2-5; 9 nucleotides align to TRBD1. This receptor was taken from a woman in her forties in good health and CMV-seropositive. The sample consisted of PBMCs. CDR3 bases: TGTGCCAGCACCCCGACAGGGGGAACTCAAGAGACCCAGTACTTC. Its translation: CASTPTGGTQETQYF.